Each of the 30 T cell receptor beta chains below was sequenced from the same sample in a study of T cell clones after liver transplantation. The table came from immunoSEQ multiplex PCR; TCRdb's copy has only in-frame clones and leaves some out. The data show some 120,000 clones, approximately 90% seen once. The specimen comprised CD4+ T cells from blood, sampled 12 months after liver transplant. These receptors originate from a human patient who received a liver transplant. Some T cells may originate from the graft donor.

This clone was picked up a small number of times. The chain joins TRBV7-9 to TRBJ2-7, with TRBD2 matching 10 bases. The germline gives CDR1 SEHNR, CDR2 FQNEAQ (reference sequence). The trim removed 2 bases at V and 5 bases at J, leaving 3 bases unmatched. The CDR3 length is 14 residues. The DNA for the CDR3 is TGTGCCAGCAGCTTAAGCCTAGCGGGAGACGAGCAGTACTTC. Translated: CASSLSLAGDEQYF.

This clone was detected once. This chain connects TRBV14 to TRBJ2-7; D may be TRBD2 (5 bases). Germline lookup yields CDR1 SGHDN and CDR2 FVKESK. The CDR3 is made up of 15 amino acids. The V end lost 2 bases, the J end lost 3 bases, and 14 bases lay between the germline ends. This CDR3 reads CASSQIGWEIYEQYF. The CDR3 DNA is TGTGCCAGCAGCCAAATCGGGTGGGAGATCTACGAGCAGTACTTC.

DNA of the CDR3: TGTGCCAGCAGCTTGTCTGCTAGCGGGAACCCTAGGGGGACCCAGTACTTC. It yields the protein CASSLSASGNPRGTQYF. The rearrangement links TRBV11-2 to TRBJ2-5; the match to TRBD2 covers 9 bases. The germline V gene has CDR1 SGHAT and CDR2 FQNNGV. CDR3 size: 17 residues. V lost 3 bases, J lost 7 bases, and 15 bases stayed unmatched. Full variable domain (remainder filled in from reference TRBV11-2 and TRBJ2-5): EAGVAQSPRYKIIEKRQSVAFWCNPISGHATLYWYQQILGQGPKLLIQFQNNGVVDDSQLPKDRFSAERLKGVDSTLKIQPAKLEDSAVYLCASSLSASGNPRGTQYFGPGTRLLVL.

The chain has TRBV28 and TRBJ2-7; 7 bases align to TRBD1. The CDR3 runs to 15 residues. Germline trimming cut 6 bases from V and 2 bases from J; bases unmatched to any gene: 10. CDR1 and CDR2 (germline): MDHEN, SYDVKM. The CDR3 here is CASRTKNRGPYEQYF. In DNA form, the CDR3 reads TGTGCCAGCAGGACCAAGAACAGGGGCCCCTACGAGCAGTACTTC.

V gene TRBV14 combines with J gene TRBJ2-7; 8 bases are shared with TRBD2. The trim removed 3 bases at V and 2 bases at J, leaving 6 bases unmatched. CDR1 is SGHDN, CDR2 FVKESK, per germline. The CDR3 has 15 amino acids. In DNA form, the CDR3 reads TGTGCCAGCAGCCATGTAACGGGAGGGACCTACGAGCAGTACTTC. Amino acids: CASSHVTGGTYEQYF.

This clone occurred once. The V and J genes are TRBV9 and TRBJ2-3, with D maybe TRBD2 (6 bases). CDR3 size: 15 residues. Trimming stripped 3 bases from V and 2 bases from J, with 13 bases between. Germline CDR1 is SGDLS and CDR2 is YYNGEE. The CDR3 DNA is TGTGCCAGCAGCGGAGGCCCGGGGGTCACAGATACGCAGTATTTT. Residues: CASSGGPGVTDTQYF.

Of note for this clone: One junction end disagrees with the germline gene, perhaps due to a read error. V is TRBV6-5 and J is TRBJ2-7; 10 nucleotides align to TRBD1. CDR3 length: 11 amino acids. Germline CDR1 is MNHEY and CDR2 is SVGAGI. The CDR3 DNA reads TGTGCCAGCAGTGGGACAGGGGAACGCTTCTTC. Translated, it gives CASSGTGERFF.

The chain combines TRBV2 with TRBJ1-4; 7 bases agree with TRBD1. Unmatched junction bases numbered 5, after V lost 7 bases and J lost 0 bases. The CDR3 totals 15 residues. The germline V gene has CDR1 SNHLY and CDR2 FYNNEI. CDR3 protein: CASTGQTATNEKLFF. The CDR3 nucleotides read TGTGCCAGCACGGGACAGACTGCAACTAATGAAAAACTGTTTTTT.

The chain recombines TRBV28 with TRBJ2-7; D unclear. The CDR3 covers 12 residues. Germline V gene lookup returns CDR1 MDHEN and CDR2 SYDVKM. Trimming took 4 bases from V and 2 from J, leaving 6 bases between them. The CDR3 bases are TGTGCCAGCAGTTCTCTAACCTACGAGCAGTACTTC. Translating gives CASSSLTYEQYF.

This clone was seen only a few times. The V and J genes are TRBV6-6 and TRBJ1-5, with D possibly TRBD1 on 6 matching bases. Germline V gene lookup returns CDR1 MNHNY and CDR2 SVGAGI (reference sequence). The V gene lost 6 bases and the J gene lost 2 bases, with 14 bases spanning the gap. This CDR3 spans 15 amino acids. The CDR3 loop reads CASSPGQFGNQPQHF. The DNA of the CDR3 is TGTGCCAGCAGCCCCGGACAGTTTGGCAATCAGCCCCAGCATTTT.

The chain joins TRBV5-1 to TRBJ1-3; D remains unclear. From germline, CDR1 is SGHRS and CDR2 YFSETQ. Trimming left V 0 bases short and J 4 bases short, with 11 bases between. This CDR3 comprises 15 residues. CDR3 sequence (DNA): TGCGCCAGCAGCTTGGGAGTCCTCGGGGGAAACACCATATATTTT. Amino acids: CASSLGVLGGNTIYF.

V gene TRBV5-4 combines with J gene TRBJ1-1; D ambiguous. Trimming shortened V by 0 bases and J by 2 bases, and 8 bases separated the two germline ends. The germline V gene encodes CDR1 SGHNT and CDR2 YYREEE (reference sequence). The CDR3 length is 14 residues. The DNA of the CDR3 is TGTGCCAGCAGCTTGGAACAGTTCAACACTGAAGCTTTCTTT. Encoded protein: CASSLEQFNTEAFF.

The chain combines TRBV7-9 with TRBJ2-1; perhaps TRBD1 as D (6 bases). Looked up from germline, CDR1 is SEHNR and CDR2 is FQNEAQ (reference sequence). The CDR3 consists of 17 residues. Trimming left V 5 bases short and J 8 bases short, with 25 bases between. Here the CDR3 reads CASSEDSWRLLRHEQFF. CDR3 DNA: TGTGCCAGCAGCGAGGACAGCTGGCGTCTACTACGGCATGAGCAGTTCTTC.

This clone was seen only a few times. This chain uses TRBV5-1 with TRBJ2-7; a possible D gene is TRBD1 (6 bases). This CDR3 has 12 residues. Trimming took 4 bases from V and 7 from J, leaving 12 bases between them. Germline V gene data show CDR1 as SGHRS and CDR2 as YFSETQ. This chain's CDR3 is CASSVQGAEQYF. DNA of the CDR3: TGCGCCAGCAGCGTACAGGGCGCGGAGCAGTACTTC.

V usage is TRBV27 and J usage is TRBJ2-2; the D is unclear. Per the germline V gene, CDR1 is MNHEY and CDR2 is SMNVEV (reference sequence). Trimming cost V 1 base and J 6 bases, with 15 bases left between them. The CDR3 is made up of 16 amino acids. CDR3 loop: CASSLWAASQPGELFF. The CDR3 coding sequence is TGTGCCAGCAGTTTATGGGCAGCTTCACAACCCGGGGAGCTGTTTTTT.

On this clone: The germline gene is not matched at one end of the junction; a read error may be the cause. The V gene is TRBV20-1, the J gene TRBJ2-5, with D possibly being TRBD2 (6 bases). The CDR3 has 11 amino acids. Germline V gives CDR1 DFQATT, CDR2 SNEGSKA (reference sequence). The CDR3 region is CSASEQRAAHF. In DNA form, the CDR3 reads TGCAGTGCTAGTGAACAGCGGGCCGCCCACTTC.

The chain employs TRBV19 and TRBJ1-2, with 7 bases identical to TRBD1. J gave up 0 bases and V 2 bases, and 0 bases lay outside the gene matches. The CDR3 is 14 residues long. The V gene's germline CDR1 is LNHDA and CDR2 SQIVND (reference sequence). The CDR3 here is CASSIQGANYGYTF. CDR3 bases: TGTGCCAGTAGTATACAGGGGGCTAACTATGGCTACACCTTC.

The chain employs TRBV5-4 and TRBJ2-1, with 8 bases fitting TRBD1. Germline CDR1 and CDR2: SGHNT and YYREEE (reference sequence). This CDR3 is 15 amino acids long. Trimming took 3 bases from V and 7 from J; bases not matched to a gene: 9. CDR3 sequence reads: CASSSRQGPSNEQFF. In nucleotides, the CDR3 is TGTGCCAGCAGCTCGCGACAGGGGCCCTCTAATGAGCAGTTCTTC.

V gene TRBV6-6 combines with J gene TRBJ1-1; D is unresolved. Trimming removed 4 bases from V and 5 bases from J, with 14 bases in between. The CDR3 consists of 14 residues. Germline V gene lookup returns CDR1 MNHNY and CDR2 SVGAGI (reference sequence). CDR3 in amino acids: CASSSQTARTEAFF. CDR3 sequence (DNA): TGTGCCAGCAGTTCCCAGACGGCCAGGACTGAAGCTTTCTTT.

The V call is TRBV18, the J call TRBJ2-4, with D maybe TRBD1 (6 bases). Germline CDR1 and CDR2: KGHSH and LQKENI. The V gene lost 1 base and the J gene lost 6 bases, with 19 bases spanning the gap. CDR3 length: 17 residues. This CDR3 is CASSPRSGAGESNIQYF. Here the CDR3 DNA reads TGTGCCAGCTCACCACGGAGTGGGGCAGGGGAGTCAAACATTCAGTACTTC.

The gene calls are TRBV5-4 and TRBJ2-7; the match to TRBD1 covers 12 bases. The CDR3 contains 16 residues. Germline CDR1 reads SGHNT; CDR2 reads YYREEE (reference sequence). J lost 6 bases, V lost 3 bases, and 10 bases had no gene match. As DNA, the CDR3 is TGTGCCAGCAGCTGGGGTACCGGGACAGGGGGCTCCGAGCAGTACTTC. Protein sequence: CASSWGTGTGGSEQYF.

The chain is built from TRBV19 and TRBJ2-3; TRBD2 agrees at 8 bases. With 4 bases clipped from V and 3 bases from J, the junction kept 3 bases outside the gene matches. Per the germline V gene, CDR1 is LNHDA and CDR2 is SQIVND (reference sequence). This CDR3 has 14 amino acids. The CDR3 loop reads CASSKTSETDTQYF. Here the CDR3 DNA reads TGTGCCAGTAGTAAGACTAGCGAGACAGATACGCAGTATTTT.

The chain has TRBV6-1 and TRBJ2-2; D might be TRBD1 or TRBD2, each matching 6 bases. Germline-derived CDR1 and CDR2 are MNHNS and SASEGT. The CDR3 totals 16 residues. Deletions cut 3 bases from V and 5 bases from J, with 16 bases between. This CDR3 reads CASSETGGTTTGELFF. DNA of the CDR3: TGTGCCAGCAGTGAGACCGGGGGCACGACGACCGGGGAGCTGTTTTTT.

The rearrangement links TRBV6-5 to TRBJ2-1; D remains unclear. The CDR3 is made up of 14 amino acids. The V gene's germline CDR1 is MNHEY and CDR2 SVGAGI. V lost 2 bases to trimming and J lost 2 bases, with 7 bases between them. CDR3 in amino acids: CASSYRAAYNEQFF. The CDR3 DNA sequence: TGTGCCAGCAGTTACAGGGCGGCCTACAATGAGCAGTTCTTC.

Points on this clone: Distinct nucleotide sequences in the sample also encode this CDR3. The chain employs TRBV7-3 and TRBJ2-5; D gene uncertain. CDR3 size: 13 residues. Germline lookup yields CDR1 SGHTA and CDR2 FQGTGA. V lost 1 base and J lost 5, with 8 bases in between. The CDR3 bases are TGTGCCAGCAGCTTAAGTCTCGGGGAGACCCAGTACTTC. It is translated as CASSLSLGETQYF.

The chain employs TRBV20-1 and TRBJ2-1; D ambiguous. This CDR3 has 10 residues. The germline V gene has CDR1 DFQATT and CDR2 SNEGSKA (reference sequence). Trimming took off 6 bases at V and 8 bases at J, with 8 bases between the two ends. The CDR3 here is CSAGKDEQFF. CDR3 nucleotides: TGCAGTGCAGGAAAGGATGAGCAGTTCTTC.

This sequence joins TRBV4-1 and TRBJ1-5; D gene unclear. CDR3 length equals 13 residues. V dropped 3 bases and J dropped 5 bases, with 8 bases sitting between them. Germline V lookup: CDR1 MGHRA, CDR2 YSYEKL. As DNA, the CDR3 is TGCGCCAGCAGCCAGGAACGCGATCAGCCCCAGCATTTT. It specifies CASSQERDQPQHF.

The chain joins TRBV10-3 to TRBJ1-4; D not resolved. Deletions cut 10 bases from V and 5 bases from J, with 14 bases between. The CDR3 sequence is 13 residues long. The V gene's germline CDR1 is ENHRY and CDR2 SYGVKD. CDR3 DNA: TGTGCCACAAGACGGGATTTAAATGAAAAACTGTTTTTT. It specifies CATRRDLNEKLFF.

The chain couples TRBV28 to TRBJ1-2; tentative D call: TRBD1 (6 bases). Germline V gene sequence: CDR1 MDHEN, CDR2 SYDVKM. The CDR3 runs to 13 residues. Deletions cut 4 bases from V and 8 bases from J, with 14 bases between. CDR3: CASSWQSGDGYTF. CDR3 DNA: TGTGCCAGCAGTTGGCAATCAGGGGACGGCTACACCTTC.

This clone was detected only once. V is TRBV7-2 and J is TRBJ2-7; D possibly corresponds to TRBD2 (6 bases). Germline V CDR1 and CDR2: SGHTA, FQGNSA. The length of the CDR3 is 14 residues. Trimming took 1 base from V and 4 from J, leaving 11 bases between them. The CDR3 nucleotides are TGTGCCAGCAGCTTAGGGCCGGGAGAATACGAGCAGTACTTC. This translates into CASSLGPGEYEQYF.